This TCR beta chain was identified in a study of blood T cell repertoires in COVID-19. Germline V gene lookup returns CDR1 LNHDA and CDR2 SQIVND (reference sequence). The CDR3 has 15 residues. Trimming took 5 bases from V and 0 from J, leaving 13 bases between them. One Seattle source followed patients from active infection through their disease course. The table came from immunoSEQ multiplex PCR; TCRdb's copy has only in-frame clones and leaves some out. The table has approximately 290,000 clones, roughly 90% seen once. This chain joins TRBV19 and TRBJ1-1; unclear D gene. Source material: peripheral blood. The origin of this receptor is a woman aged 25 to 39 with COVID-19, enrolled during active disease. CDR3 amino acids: CASSAVPLVNTEAFF. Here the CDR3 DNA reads TGTGCCAGTAGTGCAGTGCCTTTGGTGAACACTGAAGCTTTCTTT.